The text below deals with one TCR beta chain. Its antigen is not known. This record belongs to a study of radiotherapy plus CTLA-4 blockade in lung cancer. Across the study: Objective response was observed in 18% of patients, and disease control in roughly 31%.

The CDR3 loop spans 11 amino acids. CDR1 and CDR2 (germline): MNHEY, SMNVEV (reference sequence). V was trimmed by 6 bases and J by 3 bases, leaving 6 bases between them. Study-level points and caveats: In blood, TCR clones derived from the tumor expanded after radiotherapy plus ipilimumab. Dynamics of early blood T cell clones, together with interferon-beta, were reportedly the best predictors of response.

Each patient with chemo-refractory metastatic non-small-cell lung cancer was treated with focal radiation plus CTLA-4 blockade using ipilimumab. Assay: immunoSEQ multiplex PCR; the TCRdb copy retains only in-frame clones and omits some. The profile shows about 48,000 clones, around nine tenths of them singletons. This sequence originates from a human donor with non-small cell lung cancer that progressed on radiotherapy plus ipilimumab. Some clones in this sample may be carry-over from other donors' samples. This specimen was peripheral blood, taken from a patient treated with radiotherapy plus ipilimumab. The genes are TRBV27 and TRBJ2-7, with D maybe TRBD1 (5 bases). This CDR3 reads CASRQGYEQYF. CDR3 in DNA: TGTGCCAGCAGGCAGGGCTACGAGCAGTACTTC.